A single sample is the source of the 32 T cell receptor beta chains below, sequenced in a study of blood T cells in healthy people across ages. With a J-beta primer mix and a sample-barcoded 5' primer, a second PCR ran roughly 6 to 11 cycles. Each CDR3 protein gets one entry after TCRdb re-called the 5' RACE reads with MiXCR. This table has around 580,000 distinct CDR3 sequences, under 55% appearing once. Sequencing input: blood. These receptors were taken from an older man in good health.

This sequence joins TRBV20-1 and TRBJ2-5; D unresolved. Trimming cost V 1 base and J 11 bases, with 11 bases left between them. Germline V gene sequence: CDR1 DFQATT, CDR2 SNEGSKA (reference sequence). The CDR3 runs to 11 residues. CDR3 sequence (DNA): TGCAGTGCTAGAGGTAGTAATGAGCAGTACTTC. Its translation is CSARGSNEQYF.

The CDR3 loop is CSYLRGGNTEAFF. The CDR3 DNA is TGCAGTTACCTCCGGGGGGGCAACACTGAAGCTTTCTTT. J is TRBJ1-1 and V is TRBV20-1; possibly TRBD1 for D (6 bases). Trimming stripped 8 bases from V and 2 bases from J, with 15 bases between. This CDR3 is 13 amino acids long. In germline, CDR1 is DFQATT, CDR2 SNEGSKA (reference sequence).

About this clonotype itself: The germline gene is not matched at one end of the junction; a read error may be the cause. The chain has TRBV5-1 and TRBJ1-6; no reliable D call. Germline CDR1 SGHRS, CDR2 YFSETQ. The CDR3 runs 15 residues. The CDR3 DNA follows: TGCGCCAGCAGTTTGGGGTGGAGTAGTAATTCACCCCTCCACTTT. This sequence encodes CASSLGWSSNSPLHF.

A note on this clonotype: The junction does not match germline at one end; this may be a read error. J is TRBJ2-1 and V is TRBV20-1; TRBD2 agrees at 8 bases. In germline, CDR1 is DFQATT, CDR2 SNEGSKA (reference sequence). The CDR3 is made up of 14 amino acids. The CDR3 bases are TGCAGCGCTAGGGCACCCGGGGGGGTCAATGAGCAGTTCTTC. It yields the protein CSARAPGGVNEQFF.

The J gene is TRBJ2-1, the V gene TRBV12-3 or TRBV12-4; 10 nucleotides match TRBD2. CDR3 length: 15 residues. The V gene end was trimmed by 6 bases and the J gene end by 5 bases; junction bases not matched to a gene: 7. The CDR3 nucleotides read TGTGCCAGCAGGTCGTTGGGACTAGCGAACAATGAGCAGTTCTTC. Translating gives CASRSLGLANNEQFF.

This sequence joins TRBV7-2 and TRBJ1-3; 7 positions match TRBD1. The CDR3 runs 15 residues. Germline CDR1 reads SGHTA; CDR2 reads FQGNSA. V was pared by 2 bases and J by 0 bases, with 1 base of the junction left unmatched. The CDR3 nucleotides read TGTGCCAGCAGCTTAAGGGACAGCTCTGGAAACACCATATATTTT. Translation gives CASSLRDSSGNTIYF.

This sequence joins TRBV24-1 and TRBJ2-5; 7 bases line up with TRBD2. Germline V gives CDR1 KGHDR, CDR2 SFDVKD. The CDR3 has 12 amino acids. J lost 7 bases, V lost 9 bases, and 7 bases had no gene match. Written as DNA, the CDR3 is TGTGCCACCGGGTCGACGGGGGGGACCCAGTACTTC. As protein: CATGSTGGTQYF.

In its sample, this clonotype was seen a few times. The chain has TRBV6-2 or TRBV6-3 and TRBJ2-7, with D unresolved. CDR3 length: 12 residues. Trimming removed 2 bases at V and 4 bases at J, with 6 bases between. CDR1 and CDR2 from the germline V gene are MNHEY and SVGEGT. CDR3 in amino acids: CASSYRLYEQYF. CDR3 in DNA: TGTGCCAGCAGTTACAGACTGTACGAGCAGTACTTC.

This chain connects TRBV9 to TRBJ2-1; perhaps TRBD1 as D (6 bases). The V end was cut by 2 bases, the J end by 9 bases, with 9 bases between. The germline gives CDR1 SGDLS, CDR2 YYNGEE. The CDR3 spans 12 residues. CDR3 nucleotides: TGTGCCAGCAGCGTGACAGGCAGTGAGCAGTTCTTC. The encoded protein is CASSVTGSEQFF.

There are many counts of this clonotype. The gene calls are TRBV6-5 and TRBJ1-1; maybe TRBD1 (5 bases). The CDR3 consists of 16 residues. V lost 0 bases to trimming and J lost 0 bases, with 11 bases between them. The germline CDR1 and CDR2 sequences are MNHEY and SVGAGI. CDR3 coding DNA: TGTGCCAGCAGTTACTCTGGGGGACGGTTGAACACTGAAGCTTTCTTT. It yields the protein CASSYSGGRLNTEAFF.

The chain employs TRBV3-1 and TRBJ1-1; 8 nucleotides line up with TRBD1. V lost 5 bases and J lost 4; bases outside the gene matches: 9. Germline V lookup: CDR1 LGHDT, CDR2 YNNKEL (reference sequence). CDR3 length: 15 residues. The DNA for the CDR3 is TGTGCCAGCAGCTCAAGCACAGGGGGACGCACTGAAGCTTTCTTT. The encoded protein is CASSSSTGGRTEAFF.

This chain joins TRBV19 and TRBJ1-4; D remains unclear. This CDR3 is 14 amino acids long. V lost 5 bases and J lost 0, with 7 bases in between. CDR1 is LNHDA, CDR2 SQIVND, per germline (reference sequence). The CDR3 nucleotides read TGTGCCAGTAGTCGACAAACAACTAATGAAAAACTGTTTTTT. Translating it yields CASSRQTTNEKLFF.

The rearrangement links TRBV20-1 to TRBJ2-7; the match to TRBD2 covers 7 bases. The DNA end is a closer match to TRBJ2-5, so the J assignment may be wrong. This CDR3 has 18 amino acids. Germline CDR1 and CDR2: DFQATT and SNEGSKA (reference sequence). Here the CDR3 reads CSAPHLWLGEGGQETQYF. CDR3 nucleotide sequence: TGCAGTGCCCCGCATCTGTGGTTAGGGGAGGGTGGCCAAGAGACCCAGTACTTC.

The V gene is TRBV4-3, the J gene TRBJ2-3; TRBD2 aligns across 9 bases. The junction had 9 bases not matched to a gene; V was cut back by 0 bases and J by 8 bases. Germline V lookup: CDR1 LGHNA, CDR2 YSLEER. The CDR3 is 16 amino acids. The CDR3 spells CASSQETSGEFATQYF. The CDR3 bases are TGCGCCAGCAGCCAAGAGACTAGCGGAGAGTTTGCTACGCAGTATTTT.

This chain connects TRBV11-1 to TRBJ2-5; D is unresolved. The CDR3 is 14 amino acids. Trimming pared 3 bases from V and 0 bases from J, leaving 8 bases between. Germline V CDR1 and CDR2: SGHAT, FQDESV (reference sequence). Written as DNA, the CDR3 is TGTGCCAGCAGCTTCACGAAAAACCAAGAGACCCAGTACTTC. The encoded protein is CASSFTKNQETQYF.

The chain joins TRBV12-3 or TRBV12-4 to TRBJ2-5, with 7 bases that match TRBD2. V lost 10 bases and J lost 11; bases outside the gene matches: 19. The CDR3 is 14 residues long. The CDR3 loop reads CAIRGSVAYNEQYF. CDR3 DNA: TGTGCCATCCGCGGGAGTGTGGCCTACAATGAGCAGTACTTC.

The chain is built from TRBV27 and TRBJ2-7, with TRBD2 as a possible D gene (6 bases). V shed 6 bases and J shed 1 base, with 19 bases lying between them. The CDR3 has 16 amino acids. CDR1 is MNHEY and CDR2 is SMNVEV in the germline V gene (reference sequence). The CDR3 DNA reads TGTGCCAGCAGGGGACTCAGCATTTCTACGTCCTACGAGCAGTACTTC. Protein sequence: CASRGLSISTSYEQYF.

This clonotype was observed a few times. CDR3 bases: TGTGCCAGCAGAGGGACGGCAGGGGAGCAGTACTTC. Its protein is CASRGTAGEQYF. V is TRBV14 and J is TRBJ2-7; either TRBD1 or TRBD2 may supply D (5 bases each). This CDR3 region has 12 residues. Germline CDR1 SGHDN, CDR2 FVKESK. Trimming took 6 bases from V and 7 from J, leaving 13 bases between them.

The chain has TRBV27 and TRBJ2-7; D is perhaps TRBD1 or TRBD2 (6 bases each). The length of the CDR3 is 19 residues. V was shortened by 5 bases and J by 0 bases, with 26 bases between the two germline ends. From germline, CDR1 is MNHEY and CDR2 SMNVEV (reference sequence). CDR3 region: CASSPKQGGGYESSYEQYF. The CDR3 bases are TGTGCCAGCAGTCCTAAACAGGGAGGTGGCTACGAGAGCTCCTACGAGCAGTACTTC.

V and J are TRBV28 and TRBJ2-1; 10 positions agree with TRBD2. Per germline, CDR1 MDHEN and CDR2 SYDVKM. This CDR3 comprises 13 residues. V shed 9 bases and J 13 bases; nucleotides not matched to a gene: 12. The CDR3 DNA reads as TGTGCCAGGTTAGCGGGAGGCCGAGAGACCCAGTTCTTC. It specifies CARLAGGRETQFF.

This rearrangement joins TRBV7-2 to TRBJ2-1, with TRBD2 matching 9 bases. J lost 8 bases, V lost 5 bases, and 10 bases had no gene match. This CDR3 is built from 15 residues. The germline V gene encodes CDR1 SGHTA and CDR2 FQGNSA. CDR3 DNA: TGTGCCAGCAGCCTCGGTAGCGGGAGTACCTATGAGCAGTTCTTC. Its protein product is CASSLGSGSTYEQFF.

This clonotype was seen a handful of times. The genes are TRBV29-1 and TRBJ2-1; no definite D call. Trimming took 5 bases from V and 5 from J, leaving 7 bases between them. There are 11 residues in the CDR3. Germline lookup yields CDR1 SQVTM and CDR2 ANQGSEA. CDR3 DNA: TGCAGCGTTAATGGTCACAATGAGCAGTTCTTC. Protein product: CSVNGHNEQFF.

The table lists this clonotype with a few counts. The genes are TRBV13 and TRBJ2-1; the D gene is possibly TRBD2 (6 bases). V lost 8 bases to trimming and J lost 0 bases, with 14 bases between them. Looked up from germline, CDR1 is PRHDT and CDR2 is FYEKMQ (reference sequence). This CDR3 has 15 amino acids. CDR3 amino acids: CASLTEGNSYNEQFF. The DNA of the CDR3 is TGTGCCAGCCTCACGGAGGGCAACTCCTACAATGAGCAGTTCTTC. The full variable domain, its missing parts supplied by reference TRBV13 and TRBJ2-1, is AAGVIQSPRHLIKEKRETATLKCYPIPRHDTVYWYQQGPGQDPQFLISFYEKMQSDKGSIPDRFSAQQFSDYHSELNMSSLELGDSALYFCASLTEGNSYNEQFFGPGTRLTVL.

The chain links TRBV20-1 to TRBJ2-7, with 7 bases aligning to TRBD2. CDR3 length equals 15 residues. Germline V CDR1 and CDR2: DFQATT, SNEGSKA (reference sequence). With 0 bases clipped from V and 2 bases from J, the junction kept 7 bases outside the gene matches. The CDR3 spells CSARDLGLGTYEQYF. The CDR3 DNA reads TGCAGTGCTAGAGATCTCGGACTAGGGACCTACGAGCAGTACTTC.

This clonotype was detected once. The chain couples TRBV5-1 to TRBJ1-1; D might be TRBD1 (5 bases). The ends were cut back, 2 bases at V and 5 bases at J, with 13 bases in the middle. The CDR3 runs 14 residues. The V gene's germline CDR1 is SGHRS and CDR2 YFSETQ. CDR3 DNA sequence: TGCGCCAGCAGCTTCGAGGGGCTGGGAACTGAAGCTTTCTTT. Its translation is CASSFEGLGTEAFF.

The chain links TRBV11-2 to TRBJ1-2; D remains unclear. Germline CDR1 reads SGHAT; CDR2 reads FQNNGV. V was cut by 5 bases and J by 4 bases, with 8 bases left in between. This CDR3 has 12 residues. CDR3 DNA: TGTGCCAGCAGCGGGGATTTCTATGGCTACACCTTC. Translating gives CASSGDFYGYTF.

This clonotype was detected ten times or more. The genes are TRBV6-6 and TRBJ2-7, with D uncertain. The V and J ends lost 7 bases and 5 bases respectively, with 9 bases between them. The CDR3 extends over 11 amino acids. Germline V gene lookup returns CDR1 MNHNY and CDR2 SVGAGI (reference sequence). The DNA of the CDR3 is TGTGCCAGCACTTTAAAGAACGAGCAGTACTTC. This sequence encodes CASTLKNEQYF.

The chain is built from TRBV28 and TRBJ2-1; 13 positions match TRBD2. Germline V lookup: CDR1 MDHEN, CDR2 SYDVKM. Unmatched junction bases numbered 7, after V lost 5 bases and J lost 9 bases. The CDR3 contains 15 residues. Here the CDR3 DNA reads TGTGCCAGCAGTCGCGGTACTAGCGGGAGGGTTGAGCAGTTCTTC. Protein product: CASSRGTSGRVEQFF. Based on the CDR3 plus reference TRBV28 and TRBJ2-1, the full variable domain is DVKVTQSSRYLVKRTGEKVFLECVQDMDHENMFWYRQDPGLGLRLIYFSYDVKMKEKGDIPEGYSVSREKKERFSLILESASTNQTSMYLCASSRGTSGRVEQFFGPGTRLTVL.

This chain links TRBV4-3 with TRBJ2-5, with 14 positions matching TRBD2. CDR1 LGHNA and CDR2 YSLEER come from the germline V gene. The J segment lost 11 bases and the V segment lost 0 bases, leaving 17 bases of the junction unmatched. The CDR3 extends over 19 amino acids. CDR3 bases: TGCGCCAGCAGCCAAGATTACGCTCCCGGGACTAGCGGGAGCAATGAGCAGTACTTC. It yields the protein CASSQDYAPGTSGSNEQYF.

V gene TRBV29-1 combines with J gene TRBJ1-2; TRBD1 matches 7 bases. The CDR3 has 14 amino acids. V lost 4 bases and J lost 3; bases outside the gene matches: 8. Germline CDR1 SQVTM, CDR2 ANQGSEA. The CDR3 loop is CSVVQTGADYGYTF. DNA of the CDR3: TGCAGCGTTGTGCAAACAGGGGCCGACTATGGCTACACCTTC.

This clonotype was seen just once. The gene calls are TRBV20-1 and TRBJ2-5; tentative D call: TRBD2 (6 bases). With 6 bases removed from V and 1 base from J, the gap between germline ends came to 15 bases. In germline, CDR1 is DFQATT, CDR2 SNEGSKA (reference sequence). The CDR3 totals 14 residues. The CDR3 sequence: CSAPSAGLQETQYF. For the CDR3, the DNA is TGCAGTGCACCTTCAGCGGGTCTCCAAGAGACCCAGTACTTC.

This clonotype was observed at least ten times. The chain links TRBV6-6 to TRBJ2-5, with 10 bases fitting TRBD1. The V and J ends lost 3 bases and 13 bases, in that order; junction bases with no gene match: 5. Germline V gene data show CDR1 as MNHNY and CDR2 as SVGAGI (reference sequence). The CDR3 has 12 residues. The CDR3 spells CASSYSGTGVYF. The CDR3 DNA is TGTGCCAGCAGTTATTCCGGGACAGGGGTGTACTTC.